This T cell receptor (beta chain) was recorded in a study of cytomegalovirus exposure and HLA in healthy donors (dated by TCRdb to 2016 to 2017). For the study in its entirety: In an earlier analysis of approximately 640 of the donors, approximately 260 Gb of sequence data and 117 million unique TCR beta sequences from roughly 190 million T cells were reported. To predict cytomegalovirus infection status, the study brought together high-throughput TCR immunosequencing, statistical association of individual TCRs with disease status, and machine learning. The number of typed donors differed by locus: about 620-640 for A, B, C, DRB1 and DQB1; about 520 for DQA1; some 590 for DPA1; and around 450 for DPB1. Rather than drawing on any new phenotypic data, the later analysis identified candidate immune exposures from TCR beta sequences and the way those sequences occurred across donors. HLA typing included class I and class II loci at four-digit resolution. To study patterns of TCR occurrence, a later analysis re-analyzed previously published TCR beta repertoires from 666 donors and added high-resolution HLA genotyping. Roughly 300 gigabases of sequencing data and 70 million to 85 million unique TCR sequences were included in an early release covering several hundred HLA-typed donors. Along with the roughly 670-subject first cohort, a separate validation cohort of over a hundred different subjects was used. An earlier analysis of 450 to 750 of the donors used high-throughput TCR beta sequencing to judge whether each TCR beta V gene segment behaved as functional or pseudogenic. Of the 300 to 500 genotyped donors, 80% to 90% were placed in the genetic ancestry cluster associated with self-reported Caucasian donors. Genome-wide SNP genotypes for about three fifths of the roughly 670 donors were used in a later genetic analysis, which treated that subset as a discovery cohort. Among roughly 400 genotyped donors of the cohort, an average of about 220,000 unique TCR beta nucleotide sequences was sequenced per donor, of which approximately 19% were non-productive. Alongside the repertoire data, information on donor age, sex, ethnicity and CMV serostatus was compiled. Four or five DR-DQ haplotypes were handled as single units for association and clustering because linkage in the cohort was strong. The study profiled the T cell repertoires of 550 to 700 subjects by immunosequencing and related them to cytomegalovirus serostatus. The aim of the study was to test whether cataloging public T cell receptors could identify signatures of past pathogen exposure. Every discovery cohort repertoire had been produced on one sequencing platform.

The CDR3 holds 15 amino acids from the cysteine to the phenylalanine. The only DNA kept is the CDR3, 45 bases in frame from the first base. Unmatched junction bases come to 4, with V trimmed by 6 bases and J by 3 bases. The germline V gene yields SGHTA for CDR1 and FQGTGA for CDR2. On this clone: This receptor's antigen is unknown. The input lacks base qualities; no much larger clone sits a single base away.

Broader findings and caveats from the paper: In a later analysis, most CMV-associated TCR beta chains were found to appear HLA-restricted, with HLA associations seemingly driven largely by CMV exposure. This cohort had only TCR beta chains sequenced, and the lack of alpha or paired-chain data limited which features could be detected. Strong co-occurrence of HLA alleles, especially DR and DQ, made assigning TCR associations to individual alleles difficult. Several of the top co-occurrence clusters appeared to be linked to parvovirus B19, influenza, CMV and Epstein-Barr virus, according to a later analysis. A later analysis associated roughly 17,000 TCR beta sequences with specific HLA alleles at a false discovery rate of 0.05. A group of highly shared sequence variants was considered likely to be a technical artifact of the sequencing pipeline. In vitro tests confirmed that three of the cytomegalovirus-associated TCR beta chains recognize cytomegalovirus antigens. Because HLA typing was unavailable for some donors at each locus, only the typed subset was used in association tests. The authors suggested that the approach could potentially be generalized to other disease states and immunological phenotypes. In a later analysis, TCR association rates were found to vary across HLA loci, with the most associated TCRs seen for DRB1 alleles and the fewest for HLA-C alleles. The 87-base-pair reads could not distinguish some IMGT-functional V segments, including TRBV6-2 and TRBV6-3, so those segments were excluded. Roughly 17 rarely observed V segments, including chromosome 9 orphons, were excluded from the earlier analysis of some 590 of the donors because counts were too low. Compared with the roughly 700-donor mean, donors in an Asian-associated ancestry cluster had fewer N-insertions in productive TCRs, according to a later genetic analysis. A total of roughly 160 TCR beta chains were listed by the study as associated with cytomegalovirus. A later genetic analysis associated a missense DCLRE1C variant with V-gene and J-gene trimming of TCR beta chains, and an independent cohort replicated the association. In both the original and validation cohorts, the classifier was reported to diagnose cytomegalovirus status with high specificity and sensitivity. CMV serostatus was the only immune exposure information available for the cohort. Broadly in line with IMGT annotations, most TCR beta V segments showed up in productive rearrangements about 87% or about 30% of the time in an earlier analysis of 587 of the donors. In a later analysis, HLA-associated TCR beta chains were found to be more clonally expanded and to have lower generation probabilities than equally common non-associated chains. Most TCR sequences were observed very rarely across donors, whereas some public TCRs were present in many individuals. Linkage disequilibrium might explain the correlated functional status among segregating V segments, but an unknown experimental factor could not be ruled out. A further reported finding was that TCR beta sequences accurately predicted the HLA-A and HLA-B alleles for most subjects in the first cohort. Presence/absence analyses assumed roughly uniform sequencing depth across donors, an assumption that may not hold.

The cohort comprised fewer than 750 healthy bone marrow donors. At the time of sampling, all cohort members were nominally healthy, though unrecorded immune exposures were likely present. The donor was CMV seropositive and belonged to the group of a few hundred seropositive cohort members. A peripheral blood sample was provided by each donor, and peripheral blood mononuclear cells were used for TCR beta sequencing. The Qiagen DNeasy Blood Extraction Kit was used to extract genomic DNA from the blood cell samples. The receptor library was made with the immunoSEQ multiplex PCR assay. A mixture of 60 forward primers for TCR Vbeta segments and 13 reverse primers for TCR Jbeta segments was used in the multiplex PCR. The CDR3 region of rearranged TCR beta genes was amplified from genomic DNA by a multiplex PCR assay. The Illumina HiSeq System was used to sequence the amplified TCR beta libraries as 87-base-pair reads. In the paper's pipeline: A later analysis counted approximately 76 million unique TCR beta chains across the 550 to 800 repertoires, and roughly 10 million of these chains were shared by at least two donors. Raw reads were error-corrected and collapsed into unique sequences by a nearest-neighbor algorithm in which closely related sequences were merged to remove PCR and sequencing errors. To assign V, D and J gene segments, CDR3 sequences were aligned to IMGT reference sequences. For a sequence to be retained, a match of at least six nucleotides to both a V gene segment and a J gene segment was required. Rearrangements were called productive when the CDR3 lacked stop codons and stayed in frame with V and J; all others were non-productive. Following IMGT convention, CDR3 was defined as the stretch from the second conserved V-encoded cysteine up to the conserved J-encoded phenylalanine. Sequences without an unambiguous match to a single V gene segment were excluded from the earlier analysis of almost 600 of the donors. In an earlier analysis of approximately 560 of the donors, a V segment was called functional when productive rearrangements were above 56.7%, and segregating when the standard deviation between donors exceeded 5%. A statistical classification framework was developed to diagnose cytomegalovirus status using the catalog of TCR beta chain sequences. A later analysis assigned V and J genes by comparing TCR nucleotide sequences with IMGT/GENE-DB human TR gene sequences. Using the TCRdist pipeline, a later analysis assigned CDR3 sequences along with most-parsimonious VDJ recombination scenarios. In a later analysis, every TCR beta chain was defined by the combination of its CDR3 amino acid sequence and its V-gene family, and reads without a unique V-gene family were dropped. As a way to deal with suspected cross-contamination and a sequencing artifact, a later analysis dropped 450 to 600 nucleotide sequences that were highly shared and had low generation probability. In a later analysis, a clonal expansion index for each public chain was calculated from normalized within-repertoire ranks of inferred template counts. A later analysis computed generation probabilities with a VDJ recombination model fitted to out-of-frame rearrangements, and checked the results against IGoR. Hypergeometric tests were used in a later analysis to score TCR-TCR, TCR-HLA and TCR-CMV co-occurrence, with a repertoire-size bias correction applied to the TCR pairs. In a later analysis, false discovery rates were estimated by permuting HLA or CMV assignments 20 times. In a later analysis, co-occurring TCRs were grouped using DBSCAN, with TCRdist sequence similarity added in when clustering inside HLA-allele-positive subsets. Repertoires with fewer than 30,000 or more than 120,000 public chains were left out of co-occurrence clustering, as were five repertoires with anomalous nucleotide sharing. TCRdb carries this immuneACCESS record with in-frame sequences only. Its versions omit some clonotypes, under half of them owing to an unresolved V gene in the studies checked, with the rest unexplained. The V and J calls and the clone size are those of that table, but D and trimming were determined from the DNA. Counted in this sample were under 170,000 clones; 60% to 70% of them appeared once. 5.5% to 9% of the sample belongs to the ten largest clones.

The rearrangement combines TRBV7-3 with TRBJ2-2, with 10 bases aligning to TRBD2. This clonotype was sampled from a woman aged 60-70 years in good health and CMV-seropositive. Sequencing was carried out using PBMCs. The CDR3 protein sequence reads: CASRSGLAYTGELFF. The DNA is TGTGCCAGCAGGTCGGGACTAGCGTACACCGGGGAGCTGTTTTTT.